This T cell receptor (beta chain) emerged from a study of T-cell memory formation after mild COVID-19. Broader study findings: The finding that pre-infection memory included some responding clones suggested that cross-reactive memory joined.

With regard to this clonotype: Its target is not known.

Constant-segment primers were used for 5'RACE, and the resulting TCR alpha and TCR beta cDNA libraries carried sample barcodes and UMIs. TCRdb processed the 5' RACE reads anew with MiXCR; each CDR3 protein has one entry. The repertoire includes about 410,000 distinct CDR3 sequences, 20% to 25% of them detected once, and 10% to 15% sits in the top ten. This CDR3 has 17 amino acids. V was shortened by 2 bases and J by 6 bases, with 21 bases between the two germline ends. CDR1 MGHDK and CDR2 SYGVNS come from the germline V gene. Sequencing input: PBMCs or a T cell subset sorted from them (not recorded which). The sequence derives from an adult woman who had mild COVID-19 (a few samples of this study predate the infection). Cell type and time point are not known. The chain has TRBV25-1 and TRBJ2-3, with D perhaps matching TRBD2 (6 bases). CDR3 nucleotide sequence: TGTGCCAGCAGTGAAGCTGTTGGTGGGACTCTTCGGGATACGCAGTATTTT. It yields the protein CASSEAVGGTLRDTQYF.